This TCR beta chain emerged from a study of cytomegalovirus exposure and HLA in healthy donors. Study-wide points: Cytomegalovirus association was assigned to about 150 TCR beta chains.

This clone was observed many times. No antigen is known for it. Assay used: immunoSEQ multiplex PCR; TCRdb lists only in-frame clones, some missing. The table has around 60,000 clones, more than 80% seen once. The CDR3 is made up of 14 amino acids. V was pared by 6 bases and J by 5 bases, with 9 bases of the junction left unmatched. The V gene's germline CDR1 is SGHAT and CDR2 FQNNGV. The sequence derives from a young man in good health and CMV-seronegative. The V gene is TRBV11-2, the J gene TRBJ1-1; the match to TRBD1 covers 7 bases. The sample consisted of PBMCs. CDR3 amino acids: CASREEGALTEAFF. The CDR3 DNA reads TGTGCCAGCAGGGAAGAGGGGGCGTTGACTGAAGCTTTCTTT.